The T cell receptor beta chain described here comes from a study of Graves' ophthalmopathy and Graves' hyperthyroidism. Points from the study as a whole: The model predicted ophthalmopathy progression with over 60% sensitivity and less than 85% specificity.

The CDR3 length is 17 residues. CDR1 DFQATT and CDR2 SNEGSKA come from the germline V gene (reference sequence). As the template, RNA transcripts were used to amplify TCR beta CDR3 regions. Scientists carried out first-round RT-PCR using HTBI primers and then a second-round multiplex PCR. MiXCR, run by TCRdb on the multiplex PCR reads, gives a single entry per CDR3 protein. This sample has about 25,000 distinct CDR3 sequences; about 44% occur once, and the top ten carry around 6.6%. This clonotype ranks as medium-sized. Its antigen is still unknown. This TCR was recovered from an adult woman with stable Graves' hyperthyroidism. This chain joins TRBV20-1 and TRBJ1-2, with 8 bases lining up with TRBD1. Sequencing input: peripheral blood. The CDR3 DNA reads as TGCGCCAGTCATGGGTATGGACAGGGCCCCTCTTACTATGGCTACACCTTC. This gives the protein CASHGYGQGPSYYGYTF.